These 28 T cell receptor beta chains were all obtained from the same sample, sequenced in a study of blood T cell repertoires in COVID-19. Profiled with immunoSEQ multiplex PCR; TCRdb holds only in-frame clones, not every one. Of roughly 110,000 clones in the sample, roughly four fifths were seen once. Sample: peripheral blood. These TCRs come from a man between 65 and 80 years old with acute or convalescent COVID-19.

J is TRBJ2-7 and V is TRBV6-5; D gene unclear. The CDR3 is 15 amino acids. From germline, CDR1 is MNHEY and CDR2 SVGAGI. V lost 0 bases to trimming and J lost 3 bases, with 12 bases between them. The chain's CDR3 is CASSYSNQRGYEQYF. The CDR3 DNA sequence: TGTGCCAGCAGTTACTCGAACCAGAGAGGCTACGAGCAGTACTTC.

The CDR3 DNA sequence: TGCAGCCAAAGTGGGCAGGGTCACACAGATACGCAGTATTTT. Translating gives CSQSGQGHTDTQYF. The chain employs TRBV29-1 and TRBJ2-3; maybe TRBD1 (5 bases). Deletions cut 8 bases from V and 2 bases from J, with 17 bases between. Germline lookup yields CDR1 SQVTM and CDR2 ANQGSEA. The CDR3 loop spans 14 amino acids.

The J gene is TRBJ2-1, the V gene TRBV5-1; a weak D match, TRBD2 (5 bases). Per the germline V gene, CDR1 is SGHRS and CDR2 is YFSETQ. Trimming took off 6 bases at V and 9 bases at J, with 22 bases between the two ends. The CDR3 has 15 amino acids. The CDR3 protein is CASTQLGSSRAEQFF. CDR3 DNA: TGCGCCAGCACTCAGCTTGGGTCTAGCCGAGCTGAGCAGTTCTTC.

The sample holds a few counts of this clone. The J gene is TRBJ1-4, the V gene TRBV3-1 (or the pseudogene TRBV3-2), with 7 bases aligning to TRBD1. V gave up 6 bases and J gave up 17 bases; unmatched junction bases: 12. This CDR3 contains 12 residues. Per the germline V gene, CDR1 is LGHDT and CDR2 is YNNKEL (reference sequence). The CDR3 region is CASSPPRGTVFF. In DNA, the CDR3 is TGTGCCAGCAGTCCCCCAAGGGGGACAGTATTTTTT.

The V gene is TRBV2, the J gene TRBJ1-1, with a tentative D call TRBD1 (5 bases). This CDR3 is 13 amino acids long. Germline-derived CDR1 and CDR2 are SNHLY and FYNNEI. The V and J ends lost 9 bases and 1 base respectively, with 12 bases between them. CDR3 amino acids: CARETAENTEAFF. The CDR3 coding sequence is TGTGCCAGAGAGACAGCCGAGAACACTGAAGCTTTCTTT.

This clone was found a few times. This sequence joins TRBV7-3 and TRBJ1-6, with D perhaps TRBD1 (5 bases). Germline CDR1 and CDR2: SGHTA and FQGTGA. V lost 1 base to trimming and J lost 2 bases, with 21 bases between them. This CDR3 contains 20 residues. The chain's CDR3 is CASSLKSGQGRGTYNSPLHF. Here the CDR3 DNA reads TGTGCCAGCAGCTTAAAAAGTGGTCAGGGTCGCGGGACCTATAATTCACCCCTCCACTTT.

This clone was counted only a few times. The rearrangement joins TRBV2 to TRBJ2-1; D ambiguous. CDR1 SNHLY and CDR2 FYNNEI come from the germline V gene. This CDR3 has 14 residues. Trimming removed 4 bases from V and 0 bases from J, with 7 bases in between. The CDR3 DNA sequence: TGTGCCAGCAGTGGACATTACTCCTACAATGAGCAGTTCTTC. Its protein product is CASSGHYSYNEQFF.

The chain has TRBV28 and TRBJ1-1; D is unclear. CDR1 and CDR2 from the germline V gene are MDHEN and SYDVKM. This CDR3 comprises 12 residues. Trimming removed 3 bases from V and 5 bases from J, with 7 bases in between. The CDR3 bases are TGTGCCAGCAGTTTCGCTAGGACTGAAGCTTTCTTT. It is translated as CASSFARTEAFF.

The V call is TRBV5-4, the J call TRBJ2-3; perhaps TRBD2 as D (6 bases). This CDR3 is 15 amino acids long. CDR1 and CDR2 (germline): SGHNT, YYREEE (reference sequence). Deletions cut 5 bases from V and 2 bases from J, with 15 bases between. The CDR3 sequence is CASRRDLTHTDTQYF. CDR3 DNA: TGTGCCAGCAGGCGGGACCTTACCCACACAGATACGCAGTATTTT.

This chain links TRBV7-6 with TRBJ2-2, with 11 bases fitting TRBD2. V was clipped by 3 bases and J by 3 bases; unmatched bases: 9. CDR3 length equals 18 residues. Germline V gene lookup returns CDR1 SGHVS and CDR2 FNYEAQ. CDR3 DNA sequence: TGTGCCAGCAGCTTGAATCCCGGGACTAGCGGACACACCGGGGAGCTGTTTTTT. It is translated as CASSLNPGTSGHTGELFF.

This chain connects TRBV6-1 to TRBJ2-2, with 9 bases identical to TRBD2. The CDR3 runs to 15 residues. The germline V gene has CDR1 MNHNS and CDR2 SASEGT. V was clipped by 2 bases and J by 5 bases; unmatched bases: 3. The CDR3 spells CASSELAGRTGELFF. DNA of the CDR3: TGTGCCAGCAGTGAACTAGCGGGGCGGACCGGGGAGCTGTTTTTT.

V usage is TRBV7-9 and J usage is TRBJ1-3; D is uncertain. Germline-derived CDR1 and CDR2 are SEHNR and FQNEAQ (reference sequence). CDR3 size: 15 residues. V shed 11 bases and J shed 0 bases, with 17 bases lying between them. The DNA of the CDR3 is TGTGCCGCCAGCGCGTATCCGGGCTCTGGAAACACCATATATTTT. Translation: CAASAYPGSGNTIYF.

This clone was counted once. The genes are TRBV24-1 and TRBJ2-7; D possibly corresponds to TRBD1 (5 bases). Germline lookup yields CDR1 KGHDR and CDR2 SFDVKD. V lost 3 bases and J lost 4, with 15 bases in between. There are 15 residues in the CDR3. CDR3 residues: CATSDGREQAYEQYF. In DNA form, the CDR3 reads TGTGCCACCAGTGATGGGCGAGAACAGGCTTACGAGCAGTACTTC.

The chain recombines TRBV19 with TRBJ1-2; 8 nucleotides align to TRBD1. Germline values: CDR1 LNHDA, CDR2 SQIVND (reference sequence). The trim removed 2 bases at V and 2 bases at J, leaving 4 bases unmatched. The CDR3 is 15 amino acids. The DNA of the CDR3 is TGTGCCAGTAGTATATCCCAGGGGGCGAACTATGGCTACACCTTC. Its protein product is CASSISQGANYGYTF.

V and J are TRBV5-1 and TRBJ1-2; tentative D call: TRBD1 (5 bases). This CDR3 spans 17 amino acids. The germline V gene has CDR1 SGHRS and CDR2 YFSETQ. Trimming shortened V by 0 bases and J by 7 bases, and 22 bases separated the two germline ends. CDR3 sequence: CASSLETTASAGGGYTF. Written as DNA, the CDR3 is TGCGCCAGCAGCTTGGAAACGACAGCCTCTGCCGGTGGTGGCTACACCTTC. The variable domain in full, completed from reference TRBV5-1 and TRBJ1-2, reads KAGVTQTPRYLIKTRGQQVTLSCSPISGHRSVSWYQQTPGQGLQFLFEYFSETQRNKGNFPGRFSGRQFSNSRSEMNVSTLELGDSALYLCASSLETTASAGGGYTFGSGTRLTVV.

The rearrangement links TRBV3-1 (or the pseudogene TRBV3-2) to TRBJ2-7; 9 bases fit TRBD1. The CDR3 loop spans 17 amino acids. V lost 0 bases and J lost 3; bases outside the gene matches: 9. Germline V CDR1 and CDR2: LGHDT, YNNKEL (reference sequence). The CDR3 loop reads CASSQDFPGQGNYEQYF. The CDR3, as DNA: TGTGCCAGCAGCCAAGACTTTCCTGGACAGGGGAACTACGAGCAGTACTTC.

The rearrangement links TRBV7-8 to TRBJ1-2; 7 bases match TRBD1. The CDR3 totals 16 residues. Germline CDR1 is SGHVS and CDR2 is FQNEAQ. The trim removed 0 bases at V and 7 bases at J, leaving 11 bases unmatched. The CDR3 DNA follows: TGTGCCAGCAGCTTAGCGAGGCAGGGGGTTGCCGCTGGCTACACCTTC. Translated: CASSLARQGVAAGYTF.

The chain couples TRBV18 to TRBJ2-3; perhaps TRBD1 as D (5 bases). There are 14 residues in the CDR3. Germline V CDR1 and CDR2: KGHSH, LQKENI. Trimming took off 5 bases at V and 1 base at J, with 10 bases between the two ends. CDR3 sequence: CASSSRVGTDTQYF. The DNA of the CDR3 is TGTGCCAGCTCATCCAGGGTTGGCACAGATACGCAGTATTTT.

The chain carries TRBV30 and TRBJ1-4; 8 bases are a match to TRBD1. This CDR3 contains 15 residues. Germline-derived CDR1 and CDR2 are GTSNPN and SVGIG (reference sequence). The V segment lost 1 base and the J segment 5 bases; nucleotides outside the gene matches: 6. The CDR3 DNA reads as TGTGCCTGGAGTGAGAAGGGACAGGCGAATGAAAAACTGTTTTTT. This translates into CAWSEKGQANEKLFF.

V gene TRBV9 combines with J gene TRBJ2-1; 11 bases are shared with TRBD2. The CDR3 consists of 16 residues. V shed 0 bases and J 7 bases; nucleotides not matched to a gene: 6. Germline assignment: CDR1 SGDLS and CDR2 YYNGEE. This CDR3 reads CASSVGPSGGLNEQFF. The CDR3 DNA sequence: TGTGCCAGCAGCGTAGGCCCTAGCGGGGGGCTGAATGAGCAGTTCTTC.

In DNA, the CDR3 is TGTGCTGGGACAGGGGGCGCACGGAACACTGAAGCTTTCTTT. This codes for CAGTGGARNTEAFF. This chain connects TRBV30 to TRBJ1-1; TRBD1 matches 12 bases. CDR3 length: 14 amino acids. Germline CDR1 is GTSNPN and CDR2 is SVGIG (reference sequence).

The chain links TRBV3-1 (or the pseudogene TRBV3-2) to TRBJ1-2; D perhaps matches TRBD1 (6 bases). The germline V gene has CDR1 LGHDT and CDR2 YNNKEL (reference sequence). V was shortened by 0 bases and J by 3 bases, with 11 bases between the two germline ends. The length of the CDR3 is 15 residues. CDR3 loop: CASSQDFSGDYGYTF. The CDR3 coding sequence is TGTGCCAGCAGCCAAGATTTTTCAGGGGACTATGGCTACACCTTC.

V usage is TRBV2 and J usage is TRBJ1-2, with no clear D. With 0 bases removed from V and 7 bases from J, the gap between germline ends came to 9 bases. The V gene's germline CDR1 is SNHLY and CDR2 FYNNEI. The length of the CDR3 is 13 residues. The CDR3 coding sequence is TGTGCCAGCAGTGAAGCAGGCGGGTTTGGCTACACCTTC. It codes for CASSEAGGFGYTF.

Here the CDR3 reads CASRSGTGGNTEAFF. In nucleotides, the CDR3 is TGTGCCAGCAGGTCCGGGACAGGGGGTAACACTGAAGCTTTCTTT. The genes are TRBV28 and TRBJ1-1; 11 nucleotides align to TRBD1. This CDR3 spans 15 amino acids. Per germline, CDR1 MDHEN and CDR2 SYDVKM. Losses at the gene ends were 6 bases for V and 2 bases for J; bases not matched to a gene: 5.

CDR3 DNA: TGCGCCAGCAGCTTGGCCACAGGGAGGGAAAGTGGCTACACCTTC. It yields the protein CASSLATGRESGYTF. The gene calls are TRBV5-1 and TRBJ1-2, with a possible D match to TRBD1 (6 bases). This CDR3 has 15 amino acids. The V gene lost 0 bases and the J gene lost 7 bases, with 16 bases spanning the gap. CDR1 and CDR2 (germline): SGHRS, YFSETQ.

This clone is a singleton in its sample. The rearrangement links TRBV11-1 to TRBJ2-7; TRBD1 aligns across 7 bases. After removal of 4 bases from V and 1 base from J, the junction contained 7 bases not matched to a gene. Germline V gene sequence: CDR1 SGHAT, CDR2 FQDESV (reference sequence). The CDR3 length is 15 residues. CDR3 residues: CASSWHRDRSYEQYF. DNA of the CDR3: TGTGCCAGCAGCTGGCACCGGGACAGATCCTACGAGCAGTACTTC.

This clone was recorded only once. The V and J genes are TRBV28 and TRBJ1-2; no clear D. CDR3 length: 14 amino acids. The germline CDR1 and CDR2 sequences are MDHEN and SYDVKM. The germline V and J ends were trimmed by 8 bases and 3 bases, with 16 bases remaining between them. In nucleotides, the CDR3 is TGTGCCAGCGGCCATGTGGTCAAAGACTATGGCTACACCTTC. It is translated as CASGHVVKDYGYTF.

V gene TRBV7-9 combines with J gene TRBJ2-7, with 9 bases that match TRBD2. CDR1 and CDR2 (germline): SEHNR, FQNEAQ (reference sequence). J gave up 7 bases and V 5 bases, and 9 bases lay outside the gene matches. CDR3 length: 14 amino acids. The DNA for the CDR3 is TGTGCCAGCAGCCCGAGCGGGGGGAGCGGAGAGCAGTACTTC. Protein: CASSPSGGSGEQYF.